The present TCR beta chain was sequenced within a study of cytomegalovirus exposure and HLA in healthy donors. Whole-study findings and limits: The authors later linked a missense DCLRE1C variant to TCR beta V- and J-gene trimming. Later work associated over 15,000 TCR beta sequences with HLA alleles at 0.05 false discovery rate.

Note on this clone: What it recognizes is unknown.

60 Vbeta and 13 Jbeta primers were used in PCR. Clones were read by immunoSEQ multiplex PCR, and TCRdb kept only the in-frame ones, dropping some. The sample lists around 150,000 clones; 65% to 80% were seen once. The CDR3 runs 13 residues. V lost 10 bases and J lost 1; bases outside the gene matches: 5. The germline V gene has CDR1 SNHLY and CDR2 FYNNEI. V is TRBV2 and J is TRBJ1-1, with 8 bases that match TRBD1. The clonotype was recovered from a young man in good health and CMV-seropositive. Sequencing was performed on PBMCs. The CDR3 region is CATTDRENTEAFF. For the CDR3, the DNA is TGTGCCACCACGGACAGGGAGAACACTGAAGCTTTCTTT.